This TCR beta chain was retrieved from a study of human T cells and chemical hapten exposure. Study background: Among samples, TCR yields varied mainly because of small differences in pooled library volume. Points from the study as a whole: Patch test score rose with PT1 expanded TCRs, significant at 8, 16, 32, not 4.

The CDR3 is 16 amino acids. V lost 5 bases and J lost 3; bases outside the gene matches: 10. CDR1 and CDR2 (germline): MNHEY, SMNVEV (reference sequence). In the library, unique molecular identifiers were attached to individual cDNA molecules. Original handling: TCR counts had a median of about 94,000 per sample and spanned about 23,224 to 690,600. TCRdb ran MiXCR on the RACE reads and lists one entry per CDR3 protein. The V and J calls, along with clone size, are taken from TCRdb and not from the paper's own processing. The sample consists of about 340,000 distinct CDR3 sequences, 5.5% to 8% of them appearing once. Noted time point: patch test 1, 2 weeks after DPC sensitization. Treatment noted: therapeutic diphenylcyclopropenone sensitization with weekly scalp DPC. A word on this clonotype: Its antigen is still unknown.

The chain recombines TRBV27 with TRBJ1-2; 9 bases fit TRBD1. This sample comprised whole blood, obtained in connection with sensitization to the hapten diphenylcyclopropenone (DPC). The source of this sequence is a woman under 30 with alopecia areata. Some clones in this sample may be carry-over from other donors' samples. DNA of the CDR3: TGTGCCAGCAGTCCCAGGGGACAGGGTTTACACTATGGCTACACCTTC. Its translation is CASSPRGQGLHYGYTF.